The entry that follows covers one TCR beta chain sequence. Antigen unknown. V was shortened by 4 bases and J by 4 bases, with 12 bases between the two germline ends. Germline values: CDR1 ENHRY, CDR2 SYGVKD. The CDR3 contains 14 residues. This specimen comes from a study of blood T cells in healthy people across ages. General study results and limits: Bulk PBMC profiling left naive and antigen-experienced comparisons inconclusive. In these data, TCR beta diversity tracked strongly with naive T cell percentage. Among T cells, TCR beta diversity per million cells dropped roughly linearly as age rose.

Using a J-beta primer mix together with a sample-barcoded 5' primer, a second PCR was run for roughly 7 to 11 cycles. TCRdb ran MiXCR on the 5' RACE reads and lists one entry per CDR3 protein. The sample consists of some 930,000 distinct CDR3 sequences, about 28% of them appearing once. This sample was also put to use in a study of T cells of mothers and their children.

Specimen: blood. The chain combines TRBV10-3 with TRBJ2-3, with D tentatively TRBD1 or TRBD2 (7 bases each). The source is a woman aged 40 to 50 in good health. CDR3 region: CAISVGGGPDTQYF. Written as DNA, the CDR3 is TGTGCCATCAGTGTGGGAGGGGGCCCAGATACGCAGTATTTT.